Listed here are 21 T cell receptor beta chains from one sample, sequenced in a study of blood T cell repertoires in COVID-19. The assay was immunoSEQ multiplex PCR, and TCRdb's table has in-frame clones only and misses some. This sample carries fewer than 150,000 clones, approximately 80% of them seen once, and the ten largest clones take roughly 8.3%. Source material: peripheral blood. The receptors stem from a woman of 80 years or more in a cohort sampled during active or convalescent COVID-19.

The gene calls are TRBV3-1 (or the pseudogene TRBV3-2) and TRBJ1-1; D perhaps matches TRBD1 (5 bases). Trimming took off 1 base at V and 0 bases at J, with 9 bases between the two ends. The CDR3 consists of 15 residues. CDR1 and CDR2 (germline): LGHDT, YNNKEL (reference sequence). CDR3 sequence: CASSQGGLMNTEAFF. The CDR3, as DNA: TGTGCCAGCAGCCAAGGGGGACTGATGAACACTGAAGCTTTCTTT.

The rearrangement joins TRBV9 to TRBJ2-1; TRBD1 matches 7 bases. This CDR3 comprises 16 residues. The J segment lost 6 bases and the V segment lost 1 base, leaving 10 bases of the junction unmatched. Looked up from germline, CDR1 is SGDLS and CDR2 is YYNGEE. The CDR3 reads CASSVLGGARGNEQFF. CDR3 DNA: TGTGCCAGCAGCGTATTAGGGGGCGCCCGGGGCAATGAGCAGTTCTTC. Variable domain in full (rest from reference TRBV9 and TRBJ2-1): DSGVTQTPKHLITATGQRVTLRCSPRSGDLSVYWYQQSLDQGLQFLIQYYNGEERAKGNILERFSAQQFPDLHSELNLSSLELGDSALYFCASSVLGGARGNEQFFGPGTRLTVL.

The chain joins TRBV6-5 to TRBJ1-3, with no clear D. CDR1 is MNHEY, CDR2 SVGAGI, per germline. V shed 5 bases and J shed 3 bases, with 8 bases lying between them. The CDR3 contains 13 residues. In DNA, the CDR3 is TGTGCCAGCAGTCTCCAGTTTGGAAACACCATATATTTT. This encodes CASSLQFGNTIYF.

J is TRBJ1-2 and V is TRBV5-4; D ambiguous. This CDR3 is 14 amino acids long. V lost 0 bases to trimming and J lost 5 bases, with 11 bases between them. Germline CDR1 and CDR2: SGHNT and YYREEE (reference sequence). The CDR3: CASSLGPESYGYTF. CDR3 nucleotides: TGTGCCAGCAGCTTGGGGCCGGAGTCTTATGGCTACACCTTC.

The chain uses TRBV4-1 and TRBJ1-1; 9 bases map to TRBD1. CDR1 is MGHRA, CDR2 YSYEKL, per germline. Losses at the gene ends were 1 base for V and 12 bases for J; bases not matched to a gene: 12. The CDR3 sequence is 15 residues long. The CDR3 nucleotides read TGCGCCAGCAGCCAAGGTGGCGGGGACAGGGAAAAGTCTTTCTTT. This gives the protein CASSQGGGDREKSFF.

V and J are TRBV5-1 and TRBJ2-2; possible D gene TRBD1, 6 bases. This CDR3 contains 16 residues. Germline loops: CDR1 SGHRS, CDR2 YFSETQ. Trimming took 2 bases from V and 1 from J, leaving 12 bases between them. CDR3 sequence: CASSFPGTRNTGELFF. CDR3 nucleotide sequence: TGCGCCAGCAGCTTCCCCGGGACAAGGAACACCGGGGAGCTGTTTTTT.

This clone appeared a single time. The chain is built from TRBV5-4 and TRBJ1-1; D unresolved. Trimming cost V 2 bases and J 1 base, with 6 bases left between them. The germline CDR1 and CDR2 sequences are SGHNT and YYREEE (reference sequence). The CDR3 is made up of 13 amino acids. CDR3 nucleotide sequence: TGTGCCAGCAGCTTCCCTACGAACACTGAAGCTTTCTTT. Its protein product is CASSFPTNTEAFF.

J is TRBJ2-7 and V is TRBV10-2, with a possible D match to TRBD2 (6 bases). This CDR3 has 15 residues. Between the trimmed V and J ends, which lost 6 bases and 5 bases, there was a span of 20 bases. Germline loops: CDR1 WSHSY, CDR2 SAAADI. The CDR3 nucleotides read TGCGCCAGCAGCCGCGCGGGCGGGGCGGTGGACGAGCAGTACGTC. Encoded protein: CASSRAGGAVDEQYV.

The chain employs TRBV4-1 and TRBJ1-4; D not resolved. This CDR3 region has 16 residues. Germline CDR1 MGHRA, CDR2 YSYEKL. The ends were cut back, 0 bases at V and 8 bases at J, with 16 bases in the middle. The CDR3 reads CASSQDSIGVREKLFF. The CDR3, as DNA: TGCGCCAGCAGCCAAGACTCGATCGGGGTCAGGGAAAAACTGTTTTTT.

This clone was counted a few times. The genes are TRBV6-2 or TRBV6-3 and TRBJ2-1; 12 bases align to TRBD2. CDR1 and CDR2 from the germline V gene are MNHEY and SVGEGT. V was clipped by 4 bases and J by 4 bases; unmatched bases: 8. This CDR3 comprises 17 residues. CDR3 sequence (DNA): TGTGCCAGCAGTTCCACTAGCGGGGGGAAACCTTACAATGAGCAGTTCTTC. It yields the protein CASSSTSGGKPYNEQFF.

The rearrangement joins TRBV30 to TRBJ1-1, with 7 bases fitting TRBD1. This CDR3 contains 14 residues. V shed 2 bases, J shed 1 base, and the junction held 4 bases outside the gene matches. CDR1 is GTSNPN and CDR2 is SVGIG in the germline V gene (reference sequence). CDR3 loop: CAWSQGTENTEAFF. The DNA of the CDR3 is TGTGCCTGGAGTCAAGGGACAGAGAACACTGAAGCTTTCTTT. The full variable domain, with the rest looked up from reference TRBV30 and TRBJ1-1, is SQTIHQWPATLVQPVGSPLSLECTVEGTSNPNLYWYRQAAGRGLQLLFYSVGIGQISSEVPQNLSASRPQDRQFILSSKKLLLSDSGFYLCAWSQGTENTEAFFGQGTRLTVV.

CDR3 protein: CASSPRQLYTGELFF. CDR3 bases: TGTGCCAGCAGCCCCCGACAGCTATACACCGGGGAGCTGTTTTTT. The chain uses TRBV7-2 and TRBJ2-2; D may be TRBD1 (5 bases). Germline V gives CDR1 SGHTA, CDR2 FQGNSA. There are 15 residues in the CDR3. Deletions cut 5 bases from V and 3 bases from J, with 13 bases between.

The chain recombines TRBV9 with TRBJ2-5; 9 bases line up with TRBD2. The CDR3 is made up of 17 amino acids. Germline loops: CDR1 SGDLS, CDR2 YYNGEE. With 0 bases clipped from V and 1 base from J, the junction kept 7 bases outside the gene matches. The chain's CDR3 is CASSVGRSGGRQETQYF. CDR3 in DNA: TGTGCCAGCAGCGTAGGTAGGAGCGGGGGGCGCCAAGAGACCCAGTACTTC.

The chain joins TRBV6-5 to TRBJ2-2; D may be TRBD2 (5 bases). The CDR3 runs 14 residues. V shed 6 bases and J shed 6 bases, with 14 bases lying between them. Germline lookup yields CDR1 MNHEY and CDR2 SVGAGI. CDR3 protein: CASRGWGAAGELFF. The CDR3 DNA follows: TGTGCCAGCAGGGGTTGGGGAGCGGCCGGGGAGCTGTTTTTT.

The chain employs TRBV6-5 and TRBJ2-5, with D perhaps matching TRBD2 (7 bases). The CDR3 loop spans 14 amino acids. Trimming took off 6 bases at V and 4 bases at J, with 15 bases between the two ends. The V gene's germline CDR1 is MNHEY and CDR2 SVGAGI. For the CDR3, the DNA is TGTGCCAGCAGCGGTAGGGGGGGCAGAGAGACCCAGTACTTC. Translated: CASSGRGGRETQYF.

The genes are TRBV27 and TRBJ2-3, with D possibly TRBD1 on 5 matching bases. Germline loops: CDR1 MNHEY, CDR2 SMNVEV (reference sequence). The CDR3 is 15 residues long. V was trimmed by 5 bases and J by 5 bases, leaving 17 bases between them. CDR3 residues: CASSPQGLLGDTQYF. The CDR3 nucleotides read TGTGCCAGCAGTCCGCAGGGTCTCCTGGGAGATACGCAGTATTTT.

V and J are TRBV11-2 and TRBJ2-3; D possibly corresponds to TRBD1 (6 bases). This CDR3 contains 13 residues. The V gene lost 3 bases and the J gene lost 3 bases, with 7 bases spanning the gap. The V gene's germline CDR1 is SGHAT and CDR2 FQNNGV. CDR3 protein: CASSFDRTDTQYF. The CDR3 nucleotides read TGTGCCAGCAGCTTCGACAGGACAGATACGCAGTATTTT. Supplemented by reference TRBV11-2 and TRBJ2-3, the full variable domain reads EAGVAQSPRYKIIEKRQSVAFWCNPISGHATLYWYQQILGQGPKLLIQFQNNGVVDDSQLPKDRFSAERLKGVDSTLKIQPAKLEDSAVYLCASSFDRTDTQYFGPGTRLTVL.

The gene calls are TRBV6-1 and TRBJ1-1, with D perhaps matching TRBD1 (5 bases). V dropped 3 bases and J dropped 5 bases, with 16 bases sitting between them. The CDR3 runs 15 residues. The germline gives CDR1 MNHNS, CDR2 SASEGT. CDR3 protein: CASSDKQGGSTEAFF. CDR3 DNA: TGTGCCAGCAGTGATAAGCAGGGAGGGAGTACTGAAGCTTTCTTT.

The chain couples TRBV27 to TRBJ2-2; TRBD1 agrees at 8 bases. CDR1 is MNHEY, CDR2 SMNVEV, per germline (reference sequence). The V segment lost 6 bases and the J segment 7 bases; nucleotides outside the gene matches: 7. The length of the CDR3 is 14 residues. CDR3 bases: TGTGCCAGCAGCTGGACAGGGCAAGGCGGGGAGCTGTTTTTT. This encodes CASSWTGQGGELFF.

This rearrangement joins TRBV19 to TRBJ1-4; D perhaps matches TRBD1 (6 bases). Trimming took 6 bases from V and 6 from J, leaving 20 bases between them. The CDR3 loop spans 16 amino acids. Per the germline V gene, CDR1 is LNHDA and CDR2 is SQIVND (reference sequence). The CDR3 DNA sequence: TGTGCCAGTAGGACGATCCGACAGGCGGGGGATGAAAAACTGTTTTTT. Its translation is CASRTIRQAGDEKLFF.

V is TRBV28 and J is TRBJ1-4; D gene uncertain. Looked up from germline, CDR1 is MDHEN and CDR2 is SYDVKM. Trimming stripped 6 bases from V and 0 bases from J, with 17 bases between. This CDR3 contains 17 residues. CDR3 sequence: CASSPQVGIATNEKLFF. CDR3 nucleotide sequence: TGTGCCAGCAGCCCTCAGGTCGGAATAGCAACTAATGAAAAACTGTTTTTT.